This T cell receptor beta chain is drawn from a study of blood T cell repertoires in COVID-19. Study-level background: The samples span acute and convalescent COVID-19 from the United States, Italy and Spain. PBMCs, B-cell-depleted T cells, or T cells were the source of the cDNA or gDNA that made up the material.

As originally analysed: By means of reference gene primer amplification, nucleated cell counts were estimated. Assay: immunoSEQ multiplex PCR; the TCRdb copy retains only in-frame clones and omits some. The V and J calls and clone size were taken over from that table, and D and trimming were inferred from the DNA. Of about 100,000 clones listed, 65% to 90% are singletons. This clone was detected a few times. This receptor was identified in an elderly man with acute or convalescent COVID-19. The sequenced sample was peripheral blood.

CDR3 amino acids: CASSERVLAGGAEQFF. DNA for the CDR3: TGTGCCAGCAGTGAAAGAGTACTAGCGGGAGGGGCCGAGCAGTTCTTC. This chain links TRBV6-1 with TRBJ2-1; 13 positions agree with TRBD2. The junction had 8 bases not matched to a gene; V was cut back by 2 bases and J by 10 bases. The germline gives CDR1 MNHNS, CDR2 SASEGT. The CDR3 has 16 amino acids.